The clone carrying this T cell receptor (beta chain) was picked up many times. Its antigen is currently unknown. The data were taken from a study of T cells in Graves' hyperthyroidism and ophthalmopathy. Overall study results and limits: Most thyroid clonotypes with frequency above 0.001 were detected in blood.

Germline values: CDR1 GTSNPN, CDR2 SVGIG (reference sequence). The CDR3 has 13 amino acids. Between the trimmed V and J ends, which lost 6 bases and 2 bases, there was a span of 14 bases. TCR beta CDR3 region amplification was performed from RNA transcripts. First-round RT-PCR of the TCR CDR3 relied on the HTBI primer set. TCRdb redid the calling of the multiplex PCR reads with MiXCR, one entry per CDR3 protein. Here the sample spans over 650,000 distinct CDR3 sequences, roughly 17% being singletons. Source material: blood. This chain links TRBV30 with TRBJ2-7, with D perhaps matching TRBD1 (6 bases). This receptor was obtained from a man between 18 and 29 years old with Graves' hyperthyroidism. The DNA of the CDR3 is TGTGCCTGCTCCGGGACAAACCCCTACGAGCAGTACTTC. Its translation is CACSGTNPYEQYF. The whole variable domain, remainder taken from reference TRBV30 and TRBJ2-7, is SQTIHQWPATLVQPVGSPLSLECTVEGTSNPNLYWYRQAAGRGLQLLFYSVGIGQISSEVPQNLSASRPQDRQFILSSKKLLLSDSGFYLCACSGTNPYEQYFGPGTRLTVT.